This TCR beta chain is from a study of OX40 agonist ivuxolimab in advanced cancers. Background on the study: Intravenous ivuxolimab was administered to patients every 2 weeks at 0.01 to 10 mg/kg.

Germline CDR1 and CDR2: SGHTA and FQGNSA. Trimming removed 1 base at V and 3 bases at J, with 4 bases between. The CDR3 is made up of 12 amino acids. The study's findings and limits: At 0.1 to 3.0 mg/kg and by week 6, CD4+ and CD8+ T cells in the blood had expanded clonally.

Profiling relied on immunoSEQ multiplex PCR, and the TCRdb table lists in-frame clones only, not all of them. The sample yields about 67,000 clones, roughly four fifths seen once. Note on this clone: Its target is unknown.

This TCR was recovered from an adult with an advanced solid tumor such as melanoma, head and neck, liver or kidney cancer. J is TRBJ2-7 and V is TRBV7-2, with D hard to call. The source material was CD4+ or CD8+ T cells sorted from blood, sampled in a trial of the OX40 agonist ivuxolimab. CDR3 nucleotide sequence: TGTGCCAGCAGCTTAGACCACTACGAGCAGTACTTC. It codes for CASSLDHYEQYF.